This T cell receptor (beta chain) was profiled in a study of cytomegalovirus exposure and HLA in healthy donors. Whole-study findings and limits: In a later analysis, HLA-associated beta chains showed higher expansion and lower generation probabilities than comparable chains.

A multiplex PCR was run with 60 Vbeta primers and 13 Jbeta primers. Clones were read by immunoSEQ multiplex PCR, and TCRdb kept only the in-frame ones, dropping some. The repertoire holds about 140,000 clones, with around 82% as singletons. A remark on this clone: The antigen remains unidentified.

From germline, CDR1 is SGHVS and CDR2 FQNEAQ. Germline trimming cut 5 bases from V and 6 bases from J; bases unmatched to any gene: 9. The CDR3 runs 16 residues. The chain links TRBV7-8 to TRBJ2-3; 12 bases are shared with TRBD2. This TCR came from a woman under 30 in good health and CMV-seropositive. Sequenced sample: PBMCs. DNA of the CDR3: TGTGCCAGCAGCAGAACTAGCGGGGGGACTCCGGATACGCAGTATTTT. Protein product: CASSRTSGGTPDTQYF.